A single sample is the source of the 16 T cell receptor beta chains below, sequenced in a study of cytomegalovirus exposure and HLA in healthy donors. A multiplex PCR was run with 60 Vbeta primers and 13 Jbeta primers. Produced via immunoSEQ multiplex PCR; TCRdb's table is partial and in-frame only. The top ten clones hold 4% to 5% of a sample with roughly 110,000 clones, around 68% of them seen once. The source material was PBMCs. Source of these receptors: a woman aged 40-49 years in good health and CMV-seropositive.

The V call is TRBV18, the J call TRBJ2-5, with TRBD1 identical over 9 bases. The CDR3 runs 15 residues. J was trimmed by 5 bases and V by 3 bases; bases with no gene match: 7. Germline loops: CDR1 KGHSH, CDR2 LQKENI. The CDR3 DNA reads TGTGCCAGCTCACCTCGGACAGGGGTGAGGGAGACCCAGTACTTC. It specifies CASSPRTGVRETQYF.

The V gene is TRBV19, the J gene TRBJ1-1, with 8 bases aligning to TRBD1. Germline trimming cut 5 bases from V and 4 bases from J; bases unmatched to any gene: 3. The CDR3 is made up of 13 amino acids. Per germline, CDR1 LNHDA and CDR2 SQIVND (reference sequence). The chain's CDR3 is CASSRTGSTEAFF. The DNA for the CDR3 is TGTGCCAGTAGTCGGACAGGGAGCACTGAAGCTTTCTTT.

There are a few counts of this clone. The gene calls are TRBV7-2 and TRBJ2-6; no reliable D call. V was shortened by 1 base and J by 2 bases, with 6 bases between the two germline ends. The length of the CDR3 is 15 residues. Germline loops: CDR1 SGHTA, CDR2 FQGNSA. The CDR3, as DNA: TGTGCCAGCAGCTTAGGAGGCGCTGGGGCCAACGTCCTGACTTTC. Its translation is CASSLGGAGANVLTF. Full variable domain (missing parts from reference TRBV7-2 and TRBJ2-6): GAGVSQSPSNKVTEKGKDVELRCDPISGHTALYWYRQSLGQGLEFLIYFQGNSAPDKSGLPSDRFSAERTGGSVSTLTIQRTQQEDSAVYLCASSLGGAGANVLTFGAGSRLTVL.

V and J are TRBV18 and TRBJ1-1; 8 bases match TRBD1. CDR1 and CDR2 from the germline V gene are KGHSH and LQKENI. Losses at the gene ends were 6 bases for V and 0 bases for J; bases not matched to a gene: 9. The CDR3 has 16 residues. As DNA, the CDR3 is TGTGCCAGCTCCCCCGGGACAGGAATTATGAACACTGAAGCTTTCTTT. This translates into CASSPGTGIMNTEAFF.

In this sample, this clone turned up once. The chain combines TRBV7-9 with TRBJ2-7; 8 bases line up with TRBD2. Germline trimming cut 5 bases from V and 4 bases from J; bases unmatched to any gene: 4. Germline V lookup: CDR1 SEHNR, CDR2 FQNEAQ (reference sequence). The CDR3 length is 13 residues. CDR3 residues: CASSRRGGYEQYF. For the CDR3, the DNA is TGTGCCAGCAGCCGCCGGGGGGGTTACGAGCAGTACTTC.

The chain joins TRBV6-5 to TRBJ2-1, with D tentatively TRBD2 (6 bases). The CDR3 covers 14 residues. The ends were cut back, 5 bases at V and 5 bases at J, with 13 bases in the middle. Germline lookup yields CDR1 MNHEY and CDR2 SVGAGI. CDR3 protein: CASSRDFLNNEQFF. In DNA form, the CDR3 reads TGTGCCAGCAGTCGGGACTTTTTAAACAATGAGCAGTTCTTC.

The CDR3 DNA follows: TGTGCTAGTGGTCCGGACAGGGGAGGGAAGCAGTACTTC. Its protein is CASGPDRGGKQYF. This sequence joins TRBV12-5 and TRBJ2-7; the match to TRBD1 covers 9 bases. The CDR3 runs 13 residues. CDR1 is LGHNT and CDR2 is FRNRAP in the germline V gene. V dropped 5 bases and J dropped 8; count of bases not matched to a gene: 7. Drawing the rest from reference TRBV12-5 and TRBJ2-7, the complete variable domain is DARVTQTPRHKVTEMGQEVTMRCQPILGHNTVFWYRQTMMQGLELLAYFRNRAPLDDSGMPKDRFSAEMPDATLATLKIQPSEPRDSAVYFCASGPDRGGKQYFGPGTRLTVT.

The CDR3 loop reads CASSLSGGQGTEAFF. For the CDR3, the DNA is TGTGCCAGCAGTTTATCGGGGGGACAGGGGACTGAAGCTTTCTTT. The chain combines TRBV27 with TRBJ1-1, with 10 bases lining up with TRBD1. The CDR3 sequence is 15 residues long. Germline-derived CDR1 and CDR2 are MNHEY and SMNVEV (reference sequence). Trimming at V came to 0 bases and at J to 5 bases, leaving 3 bases not matched to a gene.

This clone was detected only a few times. The chain has TRBV18 and TRBJ1-3, with 8 bases identical to TRBD1. Germline V gene sequence: CDR1 KGHSH, CDR2 LQKENI. CDR3 length: 15 residues. J lost 3 bases, V lost 6 bases, and 7 bases had no gene match. The CDR3 here is CASSLGQGGGNTIYF. As DNA, the CDR3 is TGTGCCAGCTCCCTTGGACAGGGCGGTGGAAACACCATATATTTT.

For the CDR3, the DNA is TGTGCCAGCAGTATCGACAGTAGCAATCAGCCCCAGCATTTT. This sequence encodes CASSIDSSNQPQHF. The chain links TRBV2 to TRBJ1-5; D possibly corresponds to TRBD1 (5 bases). The CDR3 runs 14 residues. The V gene's germline CDR1 is SNHLY and CDR2 FYNNEI. V lost 5 bases, J lost 0 bases, and 8 bases lay in between.

A single count supports this clone. The chain couples TRBV2 to TRBJ2-7; 10 bases fit TRBD2. Germline values: CDR1 SNHLY, CDR2 FYNNEI. The length of the CDR3 is 15 residues. Germline trimming cut 3 bases from V and 6 bases from J; bases unmatched to any gene: 8. Here the CDR3 DNA reads TGTGCCAGCAGTGAGGCGGCTAGCGGGAGCGGCGAGCAGTACTTC. It is translated as CASSEAASGSGEQYF.

V is TRBV5-1 and J is TRBJ2-5; TRBD2 matches at 10 bases. The V and J ends lost 5 bases and 1 base, in that order; junction bases with no gene match: 11. The germline V gene encodes CDR1 SGHRS and CDR2 YFSETQ. The CDR3 sequence is 17 residues long. DNA for the CDR3: TGCGCCAGCAGGTCCGGATTTCTAGCGGGGGTCCAAGAGACCCAGTACTTC. Amino acids: CASRSGFLAGVQETQYF.

This clone was seen a handful of times. This chain uses TRBV13 with TRBJ1-5; TRBD1 might be the D (6 bases). CDR1 and CDR2 (germline): PRHDT, FYEKMQ (reference sequence). The CDR3 length is 14 residues. The germline V and J ends were trimmed by 0 bases and 7 bases, with 10 bases remaining between them. The CDR3 coding sequence is TGTGCCAGCAGCTTAGGTGGGGGCTGGCAGCCCCAGCATTTT. This sequence encodes CASSLGGGWQPQHF.

J is TRBJ2-7 and V is TRBV19; a possible D gene is TRBD2 (6 bases). This CDR3 contains 15 residues. Germline assignment: CDR1 LNHDA and CDR2 SQIVND (reference sequence). V lost 3 bases and J lost 2, with 14 bases in between. The CDR3: CASSMDGGAAYEQYF. CDR3 in DNA: TGTGCCAGTAGTATGGACGGAGGGGCGGCCTACGAGCAGTACTTC.

The rearrangement joins TRBV30 to TRBJ2-5; D unclear. In germline, CDR1 is GTSNPN, CDR2 SVGIG (reference sequence). The CDR3 sequence is 12 residues long. Trimming took off 0 bases at V and 5 bases at J, with 7 bases between the two ends. The CDR3: CAWSVPQETQYF. The CDR3 DNA reads TGTGCCTGGAGTGTACCTCAGGAGACCCAGTACTTC.

The J gene is TRBJ1-1, the V gene TRBV4-3; D remains unclear. V was shortened by 4 bases and J by 4 bases, with 10 bases between the two germline ends. Germline V gene data show CDR1 as LGHNA and CDR2 as YSLEER. The CDR3 consists of 13 residues. The CDR3 sequence is CASSRSGSTEAFF. CDR3 bases: TGCGCCAGCAGCCGTTCTGGGAGCACTGAAGCTTTCTTT.